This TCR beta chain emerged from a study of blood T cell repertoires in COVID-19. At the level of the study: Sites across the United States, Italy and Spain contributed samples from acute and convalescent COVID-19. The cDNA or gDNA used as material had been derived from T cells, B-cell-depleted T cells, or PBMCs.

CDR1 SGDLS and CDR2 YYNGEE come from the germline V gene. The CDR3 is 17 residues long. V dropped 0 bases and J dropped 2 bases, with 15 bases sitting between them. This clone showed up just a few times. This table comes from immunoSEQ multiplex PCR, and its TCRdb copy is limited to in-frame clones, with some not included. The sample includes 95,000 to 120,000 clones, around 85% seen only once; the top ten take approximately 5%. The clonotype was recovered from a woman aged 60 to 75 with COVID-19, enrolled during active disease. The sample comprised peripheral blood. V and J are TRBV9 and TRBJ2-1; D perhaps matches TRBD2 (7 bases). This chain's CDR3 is CASSVAGGSLAYNEQFF. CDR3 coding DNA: TGTGCCAGCAGCGTAGCGGGGGGCTCCCTTGCCTACAATGAGCAGTTCTTC.